The clone carrying this T cell receptor (beta chain) was observed at least ten times. Its specificity is not known. It was uncontrolled infection, other autoimmune disease, pregnancy or lactation that excluded patients. The TCR beta CDR3 regions underwent amplification using RNA transcripts as the source. When the TCR CDR3 underwent first-round RT-PCR, the HTBI primer set was used. TCRdb passed the multiplex PCR reads through MiXCR, listing each CDR3 protein once. This table holds a few hundred thousand distinct CDR3 sequences, about 16% found once. The data stem from a study of T cells in Graves' hyperthyroidism and ophthalmopathy. Regarding the study as a whole: Most thyroid clonotypes with frequency above 0.001 were detected in blood.

The CDR3 covers 17 residues. CDR1 and CDR2 from the germline V gene are MDHEN and SYDVKM. V lost 3 bases and J 0 bases, leaving 15 bases between the germline ends. The specimen was blood. This clonotype was sampled from a woman younger than 45 with Graves' ophthalmopathy. The rearrangement links TRBV28 to TRBJ1-5; D is ambiguous. This CDR3 is CASSLAGLLDSNQPQHF. CDR3 nucleotides: TGTGCCAGCAGTTTGGCAGGCCTATTAGATAGCAATCAGCCCCAGCATTTT. The full variable domain, rest sourced from reference TRBV28 and TRBJ1-5, is DVKVTQSSRYLVKRTGEKVFLECVQDMDHENMFWYRQDPGLGLRLIYFSYDVKMKEKGDIPEGYSVSREKKERFSLILESASTNQTSMYLCASSLAGLLDSNQPQHFGDGTRLSIL.